A selection of T cell receptor beta chains follows, all from one sample in a study of post-analysis software for immune sequencing data. TCRdb analysed the PCR reads with MiXCR anew, one entry per CDR3 protein. The data show fewer than 850,000 distinct CDR3 sequences, roughly 27% seen once. The sample taken for sequencing was blood. Receptor source: a girl aged 5 to 17 with multiple sclerosis. Each CDR3 is given with its conserved first and last residue. A D gene is named only where the DNA matches it firmly. Clone size is given for some rows only: seen once, a few or many times, or a class if the clone is expanded.

CDR3 DNA: TGTGCCAGCAGGGACAGAGCCCATAATTCACCCCTCCACTTT
CDR3 protein: CASRDRAHNSPLHF
clone size: few
J gene: TRBJ1-6
D gene: -
CDR3 length: 14
V gene: TRBV6-1

CDR3 DNA: TGTGCCAGCAGCACCCCGGGGGGCGTAAATTCACCCCTCCACTTT
CDR3 protein: CASSTPGGVNSPLHF
clone size: few
J gene: TRBJ1-6
D gene: -
CDR3 length: 15
V gene: TRBV28

CDR3 DNA: TGCGCCAGCAGCATCCCGGGACAGAACACTGAAGCTTTCTTT
CDR3 protein: CASSIPGQNTEAFF
clone size: -
J gene: TRBJ1-1
D gene: -
CDR3 length: 14
V gene: TRBV5-1

CDR3 DNA: TGTGCCAGCAGCCCGGGGGGGTACAACGAGCAGTACTTC
CDR3 protein: CASSPGGYNEQYF
clone size: -
J gene: TRBJ2-7
D gene: TRBD2
CDR3 length: 13
V gene: TRBV28

CDR3 DNA: TGTGCCAGCAGTTACGCCGACAGGGGTCCTAATCAGCCCCAGCATTTT
CDR3 protein: CASSYADRGPNQPQHF
clone size: -
J gene: TRBJ1-5
D gene: TRBD1
CDR3 length: 16
V gene: TRBV6-6

CDR3 DNA: TGTGCCAGCAGCGTAGAGGGGGCGGGGTATGGCTACACCTTC
CDR3 protein: CASSVEGAGYGYTF
clone size: -
J gene: TRBJ1-2
D gene: TRBD1
CDR3 length: 14
V gene: TRBV7-2

CDR3 DNA: TGTGCCAGCAGTTTAGGTAGCAGGCAGTTCTTC
CDR3 protein: CASSLGSRQFF
clone size: few
J gene: TRBJ2-1
D gene: -
CDR3 length: 11
V gene: TRBV12-3/TRBV12-4

CDR3 DNA: TGCGCCAGCAGCTTGGTTATTGGCGGCGAGCAGTTCTTC
CDR3 protein: CASSLVIGGEQFF
clone size: -
J gene: TRBJ2-1
D gene: -
CDR3 length: 13
V gene: TRBV5-1

CDR3 DNA: TGCGCCAGCAGCCAAGTAGGCAGAACTGGGGCCAACGTCCTGACTTTC
CDR3 protein: CASSQVGRTGANVLTF
clone size: few
J gene: TRBJ2-6
D gene: -
CDR3 length: 16
V gene: TRBV4-3

CDR3 DNA: TGTGCCAGCAGGGGAGAGGGGGGGCAGCCCCAGCATTTT
CDR3 protein: CASRGEGGQPQHF
clone size: -
J gene: TRBJ1-5
D gene: -
CDR3 length: 13
V gene: TRBV6-2/TRBV6-3

CDR3 DNA: TGTGCCAGCAGGTTAGCGGGGGGGACGGACAATGTGCAGTTCTTC
CDR3 protein: CASRLAGGTDNVQFF
clone size: few
J gene: TRBJ2-1
D gene: TRBD2
CDR3 length: 15
V gene: TRBV12-3/TRBV12-4

CDR3 DNA: TGCAGTGCTAGGCTGCGGATGGGGGGGCCGCATGAGCAGTTCTTC
CDR3 protein: CSARLRMGGPHEQFF
clone size: few
J gene: TRBJ2-1
D gene: -
CDR3 length: 15
V gene: TRBV20-1

CDR3 DNA: TGTGCCAGCAGCCAATCCCCGAACACTGAAGCTTTCTTT
CDR3 protein: CASSQSPNTEAFF
clone size: -
J gene: TRBJ1-1
D gene: -
CDR3 length: 13
V gene: TRBV14

CDR3 DNA: TGTGCCAGCAGCCCCAGGGGGACACCCTCCCAAGAGACCCAGTACTTC
CDR3 protein: CASSPRGTPSQETQYF
clone size: few
J gene: TRBJ2-5
D gene: TRBD1
CDR3 length: 16
V gene: TRBV7-9

CDR3 DNA: TGTGCCAGCAGCCCCCGCAGGGCCTTAGATACGCAGTATTTT
CDR3 protein: CASSPRRALDTQYF
clone size: -
J gene: TRBJ2-3
D gene: -
CDR3 length: 14
V gene: TRBV11-2

CDR3 DNA: TGCAGTGCTAGTGACGTCAGGCTATCCGGCTACACCTTC
CDR3 protein: CSASDVRLSGYTF
clone size: -
J gene: TRBJ1-2
D gene: -
CDR3 length: 13
V gene: TRBV20-1

CDR3 DNA: TGCAGTGCTAGAGATCTGGCAGCGGGGGGATCTGGGGCCAACGTCCTGACTTTC
CDR3 protein: CSARDLAAGGSGANVLTF
clone size: -
J gene: TRBJ2-6
D gene: TRBD2
CDR3 length: 18
V gene: TRBV20-1

CDR3 DNA: TGTGCCAGCAGCCCCCGGGACAGGAACTACGAGCAGTACTTC
CDR3 protein: CASSPRDRNYEQYF
clone size: few
J gene: TRBJ2-7
D gene: TRBD1
CDR3 length: 14
V gene: TRBV9

CDR3 DNA: TGTGCCAGCTCGCCTACAGGGACCTACGAGCAGTACTTC
CDR3 protein: CASSPTGTYEQYF
clone size: few
J gene: TRBJ2-7
D gene: -
CDR3 length: 13
V gene: TRBV18

CDR3 DNA: TGTGCCATCAGTGAGGGGAAAAATGAAAAACTGTTTTTT
CDR3 protein: CAISEGKNEKLFF
clone size: few
J gene: TRBJ1-4
D gene: -
CDR3 length: 13
V gene: TRBV10-3

CDR3 DNA: TGTGCCATCAGTGAGGCCGGGGGCAATCAGCCCCAGCATTTT
CDR3 protein: CAISEAGGNQPQHF
clone size: -
J gene: TRBJ1-5
D gene: -
CDR3 length: 14
V gene: TRBV10-3

CDR3 DNA: TGTGCCAGCAGTTACAGTTCCGGAAACAATGAGCAGTTCTTC
CDR3 protein: CASSYSSGNNEQFF
clone size: many
J gene: TRBJ2-1
D gene: -
CDR3 length: 14
V gene: TRBV6-5

CDR3 DNA: TGTGCCACCAGCAGAGGCGCAACAGATACGCAGTATTTT
CDR3 protein: CATSRGATDTQYF
clone size: few
J gene: TRBJ2-3
D gene: -
CDR3 length: 13
V gene: TRBV15

CDR3 DNA: TGCGGTGCTAGAGGGCTCGAGGGATGGAGGCAGCCCCAGCATTTT
CDR3 protein: CGARGLEGWRQPQHF
clone size: few
J gene: TRBJ1-5
D gene: -
CDR3 length: 15
V gene: TRBV20-1

CDR3 DNA: TGTGCCAGCAGCTTAGCGCACTCGGCGGGAGGCAATCAGCCCCAGCATTTT
CDR3 protein: CASSLAHSAGGNQPQHF
clone size: -
J gene: TRBJ1-5
D gene: -
CDR3 length: 17
V gene: TRBV7-2

CDR3 DNA: TGTGCCAGCAGCCCGGACGGAGAAAGGACTGAAGCTTTCTTT
CDR3 protein: CASSPDGERTEAFF
clone size: -
J gene: TRBJ1-1
D gene: -
CDR3 length: 14
V gene: TRBV7-2

CDR3 DNA: TGTGCCAGCAGGCTGGCGGTGTATAATTCACCCCTCCACTTT
CDR3 protein: CASRLAVYNSPLHF
clone size: few
J gene: TRBJ1-6
D gene: -
CDR3 length: 14
V gene: TRBV12-3/TRBV12-4

CDR3 DNA: TGCAGTGCTAGAACCACAGGGGGCGACGCGAACACCGGGGAGCTGTTTTTT
CDR3 protein: CSARTTGGDANTGELFF
clone size: -
J gene: TRBJ2-2
D gene: TRBD1
CDR3 length: 17
V gene: TRBV20-1

CDR3 DNA: TGCAGCGTTGAATCCGTCGGACTAGCGGGAGACGAGCAGTACTTC
CDR3 protein: CSVESVGLAGDEQYF
clone size: few
J gene: TRBJ2-7
D gene: TRBD2
CDR3 length: 15
V gene: TRBV29-1

CDR3 DNA: TGTGCCAGCAGCTTAGCGCGTGGACTAGCGGGTCAAGAGACCCAGTACTTC
CDR3 protein: CASSLARGLAGQETQYF
clone size: -
J gene: TRBJ2-5
D gene: TRBD2
CDR3 length: 17
V gene: TRBV7-2

CDR3 DNA: TGTGCCAGCAGTTTAATGGGAGAGTGGGGCAATGAGCAGTTCTTC
CDR3 protein: CASSLMGEWGNEQFF
clone size: few
J gene: TRBJ2-1
D gene: -
CDR3 length: 15
V gene: TRBV12-3/TRBV12-4

CDR3 DNA: TGTGCCACCAGATCCTTGGGGGGCTACACCTTC
CDR3 protein: CATRSLGGYTF
clone size: few
J gene: TRBJ1-2
D gene: -
CDR3 length: 11
V gene: TRBV24-1

CDR3 DNA: TGTGCCAGCAGTTTAAGCGGGACAGACAATCAGCCCCAGCATTTT
CDR3 protein: CASSLSGTDNQPQHF
clone size: -
J gene: TRBJ1-5
D gene: TRBD1
CDR3 length: 15
V gene: TRBV12-3/TRBV12-4

CDR3 DNA: TGCAGCGTTAGGAAGGACCGAAGCACAGATACGCAGTATTTT
CDR3 protein: CSVRKDRSTDTQYF
clone size: many
J gene: TRBJ2-3
D gene: -
CDR3 length: 14
V gene: TRBV29-1

CDR3 DNA: TGTGCCATCAGGGAGGGGCAGATAGACACTGAAGCTTTCTTT
CDR3 protein: CAIREGQIDTEAFF
clone size: few
J gene: TRBJ1-1
D gene: -
CDR3 length: 14
V gene: TRBV10-3

CDR3 DNA: TGTGCCAGCAGCTTGGAAGGTAGGGGCTGGGATACGCAGTATTTT
CDR3 protein: CASSLEGRGWDTQYF
clone size: -
J gene: TRBJ2-3
D gene: -
CDR3 length: 15
V gene: TRBV5-6

CDR3 DNA: TGCGCCAGCAGTGAGCTGAAATACAATGAGCAGGTCTTC
CDR3 protein: CASSELKYNEQVF
clone size: -
J gene: TRBJ2-1
D gene: -
CDR3 length: 13
V gene: TRBV10-2

CDR3 DNA: TGTGCCAGCAGCTTATCGGCTAGCGGAGCCTACAATGAGCAGTTCTTC
CDR3 protein: CASSLSASGAYNEQFF
clone size: -
J gene: TRBJ2-1
D gene: TRBD2
CDR3 length: 16
V gene: TRBV7-9

CDR3 DNA: TGCAGTGCTAGCCCGGGACAGGGGCTTCGCGAGCAGTACTTC
CDR3 protein: CSASPGQGLREQYF
clone size: -
J gene: TRBJ2-7
D gene: TRBD1
CDR3 length: 14
V gene: TRBV20-1

CDR3 DNA: TGCAGTGCTAGTGCCCGAGACACAGATACGCAGTATTTT
CDR3 protein: CSASARDTDTQYF
clone size: few
J gene: TRBJ2-3
D gene: -
CDR3 length: 13
V gene: TRBV20-1

CDR3 DNA: TGTGCCAGCAGTTACTCCCCGGGAGGCTCCTATAATTCACCCCTCCACTTT
CDR3 protein: CASSYSPGGSYNSPLHF
clone size: -
J gene: TRBJ1-6
D gene: -
CDR3 length: 17
V gene: TRBV6-5

CDR3 DNA: TGCAGTGCTGCTAGCGGGAGGGCCTATGCCACAGATACGCAGTATTTT
CDR3 protein: CSAASGRAYATDTQYF
clone size: -
J gene: TRBJ2-3
D gene: TRBD2
CDR3 length: 16
V gene: TRBV20-1

CDR3 DNA: TGTGCCAGCAGTGAAGGGACAGGGGAGGCCGGGGAGCGGTTTTTT
CDR3 protein: CASSEGTGEAGERFF
clone size: -
J gene: TRBJ2-2
D gene: TRBD1
CDR3 length: 15
V gene: TRBV6-1

CDR3 DNA: TGCAGTGCTCATAGCGGGGCCTACAATGAGCAGTTCTTC
CDR3 protein: CSAHSGAYNEQFF
clone size: once
J gene: TRBJ2-1
D gene: TRBD2
CDR3 length: 13
V gene: TRBV20-1

CDR3 DNA: TGTGCCAGCGGTACACCAGGGACCCACCGGAGGCAGCCCCAGCATTTT
CDR3 protein: CASGTPGTHRRQPQHF
clone size: once
J gene: TRBJ1-5
D gene: -
CDR3 length: 16
V gene: TRBV28

CDR3 DNA: TGTGCCAGCAGCCAAGATGGAGCTCAACCCCTCCACTTT
CDR3 protein: CASSQDGAQPLHF
clone size: -
J gene: TRBJ1-6
D gene: -
CDR3 length: 13
V gene: TRBV3-1

CDR3 DNA: TGTGCCAGCAGTTTATCACAAGGGCAAAAGTACTTC
CDR3 protein: CASSLSQGQKYF
clone size: -
J gene: TRBJ2-5
D gene: -
CDR3 length: 12
V gene: TRBV12-3/TRBV12-4

CDR3 DNA: TGTGCCAGCAGCCGGACTAGCGGGCGGGACACCTACGAGCAGTACTTC
CDR3 protein: CASSRTSGRDTYEQYF
clone size: -
J gene: TRBJ2-7
D gene: TRBD2
CDR3 length: 16
V gene: TRBV7-2